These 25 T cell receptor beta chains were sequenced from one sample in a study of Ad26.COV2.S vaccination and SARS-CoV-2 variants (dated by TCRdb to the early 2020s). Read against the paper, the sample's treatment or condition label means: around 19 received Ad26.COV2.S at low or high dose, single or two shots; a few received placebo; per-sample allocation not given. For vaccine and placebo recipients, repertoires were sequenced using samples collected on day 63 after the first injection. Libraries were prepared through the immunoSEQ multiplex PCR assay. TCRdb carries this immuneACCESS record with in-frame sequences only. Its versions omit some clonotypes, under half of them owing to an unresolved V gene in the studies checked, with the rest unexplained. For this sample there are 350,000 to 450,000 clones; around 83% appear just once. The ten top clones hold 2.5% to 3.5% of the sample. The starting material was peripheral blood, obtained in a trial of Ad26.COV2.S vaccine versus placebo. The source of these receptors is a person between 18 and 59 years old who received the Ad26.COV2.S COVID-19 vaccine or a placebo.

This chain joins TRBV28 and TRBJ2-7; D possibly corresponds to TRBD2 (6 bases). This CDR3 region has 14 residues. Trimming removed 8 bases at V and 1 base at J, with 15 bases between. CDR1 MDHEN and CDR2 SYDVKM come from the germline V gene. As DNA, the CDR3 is TGTGCCAGCGAGCCCGGGACTGGATCCTACGAGCAGTACTTC. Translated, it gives CASEPGTGSYEQYF.

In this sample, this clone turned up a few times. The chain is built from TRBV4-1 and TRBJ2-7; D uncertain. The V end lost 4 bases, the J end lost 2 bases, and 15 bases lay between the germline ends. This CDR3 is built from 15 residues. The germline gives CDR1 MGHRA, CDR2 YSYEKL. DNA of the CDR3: TGCGCCAGCAGCCGGAATATGGCGGCCACCTACGAGCAGTACTTC. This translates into CASSRNMAATYEQYF.

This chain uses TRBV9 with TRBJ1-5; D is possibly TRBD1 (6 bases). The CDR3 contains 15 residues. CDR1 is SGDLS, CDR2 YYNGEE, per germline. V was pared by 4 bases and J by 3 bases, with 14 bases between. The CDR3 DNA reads TGTGCCAGCAGCCCCCAGGGGAGGGACAATCAGCCCCAGCATTTT. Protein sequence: CASSPQGRDNQPQHF.

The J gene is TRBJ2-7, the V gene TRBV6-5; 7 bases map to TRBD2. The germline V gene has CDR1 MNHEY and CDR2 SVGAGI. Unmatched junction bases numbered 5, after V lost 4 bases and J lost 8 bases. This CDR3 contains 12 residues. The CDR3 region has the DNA TGTGCCAGCAGTTCTCCGACTAGCAAGCAGTACTTC. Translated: CASSSPTSKQYF.

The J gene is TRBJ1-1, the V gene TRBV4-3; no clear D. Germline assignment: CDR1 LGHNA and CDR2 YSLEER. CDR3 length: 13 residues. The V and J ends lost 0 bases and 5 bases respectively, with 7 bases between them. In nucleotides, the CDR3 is TGCGCCAGCAGCCAAGATTGGGAGACTGAAGCTTTCTTT. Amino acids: CASSQDWETEAFF.

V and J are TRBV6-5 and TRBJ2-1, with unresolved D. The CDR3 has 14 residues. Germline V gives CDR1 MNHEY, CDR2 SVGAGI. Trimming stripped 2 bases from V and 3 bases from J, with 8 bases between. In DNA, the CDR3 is TGTGCCAGCAGTTACGAGGCCTACTACAATGAGCAGTTCTTC. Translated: CASSYEAYYNEQFF.

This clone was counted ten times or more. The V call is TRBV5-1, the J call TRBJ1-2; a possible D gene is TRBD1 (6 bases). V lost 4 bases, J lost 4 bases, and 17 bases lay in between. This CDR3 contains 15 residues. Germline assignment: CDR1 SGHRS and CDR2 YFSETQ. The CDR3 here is CASSPGQPGSYGYTF. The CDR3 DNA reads TGCGCCAGCAGCCCTGGACAGCCCGGTAGCTATGGCTACACCTTC.

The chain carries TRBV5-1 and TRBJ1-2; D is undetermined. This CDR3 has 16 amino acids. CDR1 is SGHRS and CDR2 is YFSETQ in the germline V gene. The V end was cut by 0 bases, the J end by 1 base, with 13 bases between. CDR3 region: CASSLGAAGRNYGYTF. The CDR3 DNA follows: TGCGCCAGCAGCTTGGGGGCGGCTGGTCGTAACTATGGCTACACCTTC.

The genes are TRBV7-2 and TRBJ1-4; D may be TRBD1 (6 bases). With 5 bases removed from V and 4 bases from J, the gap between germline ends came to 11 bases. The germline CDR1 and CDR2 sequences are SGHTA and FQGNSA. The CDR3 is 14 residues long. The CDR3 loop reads CASSQTGVNEKLFF. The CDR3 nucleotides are TGTGCCAGCAGCCAGACAGGAGTTAATGAAAAACTGTTTTTT.

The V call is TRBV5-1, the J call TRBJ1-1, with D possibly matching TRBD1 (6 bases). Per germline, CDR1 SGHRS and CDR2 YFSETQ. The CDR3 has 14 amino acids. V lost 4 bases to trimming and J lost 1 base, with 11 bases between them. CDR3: CASSPDRANTEAFF. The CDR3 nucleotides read TGCGCCAGCAGCCCGGACAGAGCGAACACTGAAGCTTTCTTT.

In DNA, the CDR3 is TGTGCCAGCAGCTTAGCAGTGTCGGGGGGGCCCGGGGATACGCAGTATTTT. Its translation is CASSLAVSGGPGDTQYF. This chain connects TRBV7-2 to TRBJ2-3; 8 bases map to TRBD2. There are 17 residues in the CDR3. V dropped 0 bases and J dropped 6; count of bases not matched to a gene: 11. From germline, CDR1 is SGHTA and CDR2 FQGNSA.

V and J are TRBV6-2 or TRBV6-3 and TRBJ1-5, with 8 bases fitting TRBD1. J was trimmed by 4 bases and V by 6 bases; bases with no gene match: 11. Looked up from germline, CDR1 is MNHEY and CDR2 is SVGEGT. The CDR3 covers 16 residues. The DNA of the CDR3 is TGTGCCAGCAGCAAACATACCGGGACAGGTAATCAGCCCCAGCATTTT. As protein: CASSKHTGTGNQPQHF.

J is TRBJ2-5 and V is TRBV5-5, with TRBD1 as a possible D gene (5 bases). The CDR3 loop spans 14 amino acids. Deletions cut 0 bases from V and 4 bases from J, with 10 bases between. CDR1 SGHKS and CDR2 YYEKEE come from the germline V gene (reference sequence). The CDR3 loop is CASSLGLRGETQYF. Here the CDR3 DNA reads TGTGCCAGCAGCTTGGGCCTAAGGGGAGAGACCCAGTACTTC.

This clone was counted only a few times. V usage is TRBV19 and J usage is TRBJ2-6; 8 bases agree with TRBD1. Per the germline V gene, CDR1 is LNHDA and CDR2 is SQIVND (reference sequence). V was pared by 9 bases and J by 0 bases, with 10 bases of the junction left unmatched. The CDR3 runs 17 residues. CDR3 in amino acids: CASRDRSYFSGANVLTF. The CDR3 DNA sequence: TGTGCCAGCCGGGACAGGTCATACTTCTCTGGGGCCAACGTCCTGACTTTC.

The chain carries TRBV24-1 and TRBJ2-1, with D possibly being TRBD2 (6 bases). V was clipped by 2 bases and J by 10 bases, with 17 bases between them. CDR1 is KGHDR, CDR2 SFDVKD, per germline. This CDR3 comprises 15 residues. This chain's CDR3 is CATSDSRGVRGEQFF. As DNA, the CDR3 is TGTGCCACCAGTGATTCCCGAGGGGTTCGGGGGGAGCAGTTCTTC.

The CDR3 protein is CASSGGDNYGYTF. In nucleotides, the CDR3 is TGTGCCTCAAGCGGGGGGGATAACTATGGCTACACCTTC. This sequence joins TRBV9 and TRBJ1-2; tentative D call: TRBD1 (5 bases). Trimming shortened V by 10 bases and J by 1 base, and 14 bases separated the two germline ends. Germline values: CDR1 SGDLS, CDR2 YYNGEE. CDR3 length: 13 residues. The full variable domain, in which reference TRBV9 and TRBJ1-2 provide the parts outside the CDR3, is DSGVTQTPKHLITATGQRVTLRCSPRSGDLSVYWYQQSLDQGLQFLIQYYNGEERAKGNILERFSAQQFPDLHSELNLSSLELGDSALYFCASSGGDNYGYTFGSGTRLTVV.

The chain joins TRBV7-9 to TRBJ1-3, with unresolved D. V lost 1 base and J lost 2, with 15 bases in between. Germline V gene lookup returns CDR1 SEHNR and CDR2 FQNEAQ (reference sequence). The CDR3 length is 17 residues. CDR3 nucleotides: TGTGCCAGCAGCTTAGTTTGGCAGAGATATACTGGAAACACCATATATTTT. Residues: CASSLVWQRYTGNTIYF.

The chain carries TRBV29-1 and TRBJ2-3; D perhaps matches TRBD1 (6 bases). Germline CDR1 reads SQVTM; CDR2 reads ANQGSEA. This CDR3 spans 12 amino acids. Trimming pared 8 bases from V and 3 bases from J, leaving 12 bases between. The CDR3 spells CSTVTGTDTQYF. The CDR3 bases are TGCAGCACGGTTACAGGGACAGATACGCAGTATTTT.

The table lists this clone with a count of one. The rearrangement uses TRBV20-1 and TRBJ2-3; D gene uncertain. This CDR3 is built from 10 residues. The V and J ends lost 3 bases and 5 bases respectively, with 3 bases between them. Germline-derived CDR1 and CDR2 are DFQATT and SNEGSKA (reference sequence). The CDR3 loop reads CSASRDTQYF. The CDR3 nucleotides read TGCAGTGCTAGTCGAGATACGCAGTATTTT.

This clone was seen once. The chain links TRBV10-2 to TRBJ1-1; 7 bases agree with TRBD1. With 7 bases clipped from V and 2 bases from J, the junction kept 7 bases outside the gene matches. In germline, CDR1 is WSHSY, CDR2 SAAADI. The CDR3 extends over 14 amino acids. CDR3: CASKKQGPNTEAFF. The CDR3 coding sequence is TGCGCCAGCAAGAAACAGGGGCCCAACACTGAAGCTTTCTTT.

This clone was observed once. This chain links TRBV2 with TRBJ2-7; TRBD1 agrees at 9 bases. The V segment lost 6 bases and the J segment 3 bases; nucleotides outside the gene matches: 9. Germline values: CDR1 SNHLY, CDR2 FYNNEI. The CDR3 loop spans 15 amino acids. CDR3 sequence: CASRAGQGKGYEQYF. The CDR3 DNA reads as TGTGCCAGCAGGGCTGGACAGGGGAAAGGCTACGAGCAGTACTTC.

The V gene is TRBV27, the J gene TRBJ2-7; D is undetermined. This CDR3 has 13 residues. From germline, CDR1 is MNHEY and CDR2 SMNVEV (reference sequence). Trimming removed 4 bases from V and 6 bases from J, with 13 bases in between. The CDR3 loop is CASSYFWGSEQYF. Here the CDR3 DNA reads TGTGCCAGCAGTTATTTTTGGGGTAGCGAGCAGTACTTC.

CDR3 nucleotides: TGTGCCAGCAGTTTGAGTGGGAGGTACACCGGGGAGCTGTTTTTT. This sequence encodes CASSLSGRYTGELFF. The chain links TRBV28 to TRBJ2-2, with D tentatively TRBD2 (6 bases). CDR1 and CDR2 from the germline V gene are MDHEN and SYDVKM. Trimming stripped 3 bases from V and 3 bases from J, with 11 bases between. This CDR3 is built from 15 residues.

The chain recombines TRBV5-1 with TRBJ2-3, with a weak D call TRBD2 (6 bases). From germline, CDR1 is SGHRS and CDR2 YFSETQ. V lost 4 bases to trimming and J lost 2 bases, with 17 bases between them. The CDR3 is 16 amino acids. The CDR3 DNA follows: TGCGCCAGCAGCCCAGGGACTTCCCTAGACACAGATACGCAGTATTTT. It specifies CASSPGTSLDTDTQYF.

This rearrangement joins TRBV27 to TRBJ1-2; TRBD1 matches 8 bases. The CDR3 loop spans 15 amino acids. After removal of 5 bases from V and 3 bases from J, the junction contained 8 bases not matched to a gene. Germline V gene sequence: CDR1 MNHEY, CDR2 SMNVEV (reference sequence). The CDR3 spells CASSPGTGRYYGYTF. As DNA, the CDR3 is TGTGCCAGCAGTCCAGGGACAGGCCGGTACTATGGCTACACCTTC.